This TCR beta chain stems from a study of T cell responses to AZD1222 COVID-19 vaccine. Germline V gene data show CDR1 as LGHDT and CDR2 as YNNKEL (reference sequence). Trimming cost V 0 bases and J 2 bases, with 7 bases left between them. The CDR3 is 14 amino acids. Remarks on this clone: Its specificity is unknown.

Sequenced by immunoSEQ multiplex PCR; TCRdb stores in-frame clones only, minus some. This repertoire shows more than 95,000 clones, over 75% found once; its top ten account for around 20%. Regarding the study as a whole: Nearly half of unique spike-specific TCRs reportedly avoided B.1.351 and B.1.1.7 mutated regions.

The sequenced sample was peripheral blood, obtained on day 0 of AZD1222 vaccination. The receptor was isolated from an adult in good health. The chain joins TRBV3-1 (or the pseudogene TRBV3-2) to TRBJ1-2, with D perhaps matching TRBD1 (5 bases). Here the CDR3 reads CASSQDDSNYGYTF. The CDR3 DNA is TGTGCCAGCAGCCAAGATGACAGCAACTATGGCTACACCTTC.